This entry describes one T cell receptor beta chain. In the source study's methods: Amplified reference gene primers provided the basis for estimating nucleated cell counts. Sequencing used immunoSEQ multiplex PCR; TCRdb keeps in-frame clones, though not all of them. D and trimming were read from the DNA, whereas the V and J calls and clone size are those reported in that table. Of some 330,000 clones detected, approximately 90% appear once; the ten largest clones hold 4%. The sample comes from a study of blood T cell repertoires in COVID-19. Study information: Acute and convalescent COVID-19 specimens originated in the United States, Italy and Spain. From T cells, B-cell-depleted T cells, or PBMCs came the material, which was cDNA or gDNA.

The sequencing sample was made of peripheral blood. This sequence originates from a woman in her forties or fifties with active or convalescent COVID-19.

The CDR3 here is CASSPRGDIQYF. The DNA for the CDR3 is TGTGCCAGCAGTCCCCGCGGGGACATTCAGTACTTC. The chain employs TRBV12-3 or TRBV12-4 and TRBJ2-4; maybe TRBD2 (6 bases). The CDR3 totals 12 residues. Trimming left V 5 bases short and J 8 bases short, with 10 bases between.